The table lists the clone carrying this T cell receptor (beta chain) with a few counts. Its target is unknown. Losses at the gene ends were 7 bases for V and 5 bases for J; bases not matched to a gene: 7. Germline V gives CDR1 SGHDT, CDR2 YYEEEE. The CDR3 is made up of 14 amino acids. The sample is drawn from a study of T cell repertoires in cytomegalovirus infection. Study background: Public TCR beta signatures provided an indication of both CMV infection and a matching HLA type. Whole-study results and caveats: Individuals carrying CMV plus the relevant HLA were identified by cumulative frequency of public TCR beta families. What dominated the ex vivo response were HLA-C-restricted CMV-specific TCR beta clonotypes.

Using its own MiXCR run on the reads, TCRdb lists one record per CDR3 protein. The data show roughly 500,000 distinct CDR3 sequences, with 15% to 20% seen just once and approximately 24% held by the top ten. This sequence joins TRBV5-6 and TRBJ2-4; TRBD2 aligns across 9 bases. The sequencing sample was made of CD8+ T cells from PBMCs. This TCR was sampled from a human donor in good health (CMV status not recorded). Some clones in this sample may be carry-over from other donors' samples. The CDR3 loop reads CASASGAKENIQYF. As DNA, the CDR3 is TGTGCCAGCGCTAGCGGGGCCAAAGAAAACATTCAGTACTTC.